The 10 T cell receptor beta chains given below trace back to one sample, sequenced in a study of blood T cell repertoires in COVID-19. Sequencing used immunoSEQ multiplex PCR; TCRdb keeps in-frame clones, though not all of them. The data show around 200,000 clones, with about 82% seen just once and about 10% held by the top ten. Sequenced: peripheral blood. Receptors were obtained from a woman at least 80 years old with acute or convalescent COVID-19.

The chain employs TRBV9 and TRBJ2-1, with 12 bases matching TRBD2. The length of the CDR3 is 15 residues. Looked up from germline, CDR1 is SGDLS and CDR2 is YYNGEE. V trimming: 2 bases; J trimming: 10 bases; junction bases outside the gene matches: 7. For the CDR3, the DNA is TGTGCCAGCAGCGTCTCTAGCGGGGGGGGCCGAGAGCAGTTCTTC. This sequence encodes CASSVSSGGGREQFF.

This chain connects TRBV30 to TRBJ2-1; D possibly corresponds to TRBD1 (6 bases). Germline V lookup: CDR1 GTSNPN, CDR2 SVGIG (reference sequence). The length of the CDR3 is 11 residues. V was pared by 6 bases and J by 7 bases, with 10 bases between. CDR3 DNA: TGTGCCTGCCCTAGGGGGAATGAGCAGTTCTTC. It translates to CACPRGNEQFF.

The count of this clone is one. The chain has TRBV7-6 and TRBJ2-1, with D perhaps matching TRBD2 (5 bases). This CDR3 is built from 15 residues. The V end was cut by 1 base, the J end by 12 bases, with 19 bases between. Germline V gene lookup returns CDR1 SGHVS and CDR2 FNYEAQ. The CDR3 loop reads CASSLEPPGSERQFF. CDR3 DNA: TGTGCCAGCAGCTTAGAGCCCCCGGGGTCGGAGCGGCAGTTCTTC.

The chain employs TRBV19 and TRBJ1-4; possible D gene TRBD1, 6 bases. The length of the CDR3 is 15 residues. Trimming shortened V by 5 bases and J by 5 bases, and 15 bases separated the two germline ends. Per germline, CDR1 LNHDA and CDR2 SQIVND (reference sequence). This CDR3 is CASSQQGMTNEKLFF. DNA for the CDR3: TGTGCCAGTAGTCAGCAGGGGATGACGAATGAAAAACTGTTTTTT.

This chain joins TRBV19 and TRBJ1-1, with TRBD1 identical over 8 bases. This CDR3 contains 16 residues. V lost 5 bases to trimming and J lost 5 bases; unmatched junction nucleotides: 13. Germline V lookup: CDR1 LNHDA, CDR2 SQIVND (reference sequence). Here the CDR3 reads CASSSLVGQGVTEAFF. Written as DNA, the CDR3 is TGTGCCAGTAGTTCCCTCGTCGGACAGGGTGTAACTGAAGCTTTCTTT.

This clone was counted once. The sample contains more than one DNA sequence encoding this CDR3. V and J are TRBV5-1 and TRBJ2-1; 7 nucleotides agree with TRBD1. The CDR3 totals 14 residues. Germline CDR1 SGHRS, CDR2 YFSETQ. The V segment lost 2 bases and the J segment 4 bases; nucleotides outside the gene matches: 3. As DNA, the CDR3 is TGCGCCAGCAGCTTAGGACAGGAATACAATGAGCAGTTCTTC. This encodes CASSLGQEYNEQFF. The whole variable domain, filled in from reference TRBV5-1 and TRBJ2-1, reads KAGVTQTPRYLIKTRGQQVTLSCSPISGHRSVSWYQQTPGQGLQFLFEYFSETQRNKGNFPGRFSGRQFSNSRSEMNVSTLELGDSALYLCASSLGQEYNEQFFGPGTRLTVL.

The chain joins TRBV9 to TRBJ2-7, with TRBD1 as a possible D gene (6 bases). The CDR3 spans 14 residues. In germline, CDR1 is SGDLS, CDR2 YYNGEE. V lost 3 bases to trimming and J lost 0 bases, with 10 bases between them. CDR3 sequence reads: CASSAQGSSYEQYF. The DNA for the CDR3 is TGTGCCAGCAGCGCCCAGGGGAGCTCCTACGAGCAGTACTTC.

This clone was found a few times. This chain joins TRBV7-2 and TRBJ1-1; no clear D. Per germline, CDR1 SGHTA and CDR2 FQGNSA. CDR3 length equals 14 residues. Trimming took 5 bases from V and 4 from J, leaving 14 bases between them. The CDR3 DNA reads TGTGCCAGCAGCCCCCGGGGAAGAGGCACTGAAGCTTTCTTT. Amino acids: CASSPRGRGTEAFF.

This rearrangement joins TRBV7-2 to TRBJ2-7; 9 positions match TRBD1. The CDR3 covers 15 residues. The V segment lost 0 bases and the J segment 5 bases; nucleotides outside the gene matches: 5. The germline V gene has CDR1 SGHTA and CDR2 FQGNSA. CDR3 residues: CASSLALTGGDEQYF. The DNA of the CDR3 is TGTGCCAGCAGCTTAGCGCTAACAGGGGGCGACGAGCAGTACTTC.

This chain connects TRBV18 to TRBJ1-4, with D possibly being TRBD1 (6 bases). V was cut by 2 bases and J by 5 bases, with 9 bases left in between. The V gene's germline CDR1 is KGHSH and CDR2 LQKENI. This CDR3 is built from 14 residues. CDR3 sequence reads: CASSPGTFNEKLFF. CDR3 DNA sequence: TGTGCCAGCTCACCAGGGACATTCAATGAAAAACTGTTTTTT.